A selection of T cell receptor beta chains follows, all from one sample in a study of T cell responses to AZD1222 COVID-19 vaccine. The data were produced by immunoSEQ multiplex PCR, yet TCRdb's version contains in-frame clones alone and is incomplete. The sample contains fewer than 200,000 clones, roughly 91% of which appear only once. The sequencing used peripheral blood, collected on day 0 of AZD1222 vaccination. Receptors originate from an adult in good health. Each CDR3 is given with its conserved first and last residue. D genes are given only for firm matches. The size entry is marked missing in some rows and otherwise reads once, few, many or a size class.

clone_size: NA; j_call: TRBJ2-1; d_call: TRBD2; v_call: TRBV6-2/TRBV6-3; cdr3_aa: CASSYRAGAYNEQFF; cdr3_nt: TGTGCCAGCAGTTACCGAGCGGGGGCCTACAATGAGCAGTTCTTC
clone_size: NA; j_call: TRBJ2-1; d_call: TRBD2; v_call: TRBV20-1; cdr3_aa: CSASHGLAGGRVYNEQFF; cdr3_nt: TGCAGTGCTAGTCACGGACTAGCGGGAGGGCGGGTCTACAATGAGCAGTTCTTC
clone_size: NA; j_call: TRBJ1-3; d_call: TRBD1; v_call: TRBV12-5; cdr3_aa: CAASPGQGLVFRSGNTIYF; cdr3_nt: TGTGCTGCGAGCCCGGGACAGGGGCTTGTGTTTCGCTCTGGAAACACCATATATTTT
clone_size: NA; j_call: TRBJ1-1; d_call: NA; v_call: TRBV9; cdr3_aa: CASSAVMNTEAFF; cdr3_nt: TGTGCCAGCAGCGCAGTTATGAACACTGAAGCTTTCTTT
clone_size: NA; j_call: TRBJ2-1; d_call: NA; v_call: TRBV9; cdr3_aa: CASSAPLGDEQFF; cdr3_nt: TGTGCCAGCAGCGCCCCACTGGGAGACGAGCAGTTCTTC
clone_size: once; j_call: TRBJ1-2; d_call: NA; v_call: TRBV29-1; cdr3_aa: CSATGFGGGYTF; cdr3_nt: TGCAGCGCCACTGGCTTCGGAGGTGGCTACACCTTC
clone_size: NA; j_call: TRBJ2-6; d_call: NA; v_call: TRBV28; cdr3_aa: CASSFMGPGVSGANVLTF; cdr3_nt: TGTGCCAGCAGTTTTATGGGACCGGGGGTCTCTGGGGCCAACGTCCTGACTTTC
clone_size: NA; j_call: TRBJ1-5; d_call: NA; v_call: TRBV19; cdr3_aa: CASSIWGARDQPQHF; cdr3_nt: TGTGCCAGTAGTATTTGGGGGGCTCGAGATCAGCCCCAGCATTTT
clone_size: NA; j_call: TRBJ2-5; d_call: NA; v_call: TRBV6-2/TRBV6-3; cdr3_aa: CASSMGETQYF; cdr3_nt: TGTGCCAGCAGTATGGGAGAGACCCAGTACTTC
clone_size: NA; j_call: TRBJ2-1; d_call: NA; v_call: TRBV5-4; cdr3_aa: CASSLDRSNEQFF; cdr3_nt: TGTGCCAGCAGCTTGGACAGAAGCAATGAGCAGTTCTTC
clone_size: NA; j_call: TRBJ2-1; d_call: TRBD1; v_call: TRBV6-5; cdr3_aa: CASSYLSQGAYNEQFF; cdr3_nt: TGTGCCAGCAGTTACTTGTCGCAGGGGGCTTACAATGAGCAGTTCTTC
clone_size: few; j_call: TRBJ1-6; d_call: NA; v_call: TRBV7-9; cdr3_aa: CASSSGGYNSPLHF; cdr3_nt: TGTGCCAGCAGCTCGGGGGGATATAATTCACCCCTCCACTTT
clone_size: NA; j_call: TRBJ1-1; d_call: NA; v_call: TRBV20-1; cdr3_aa: CSARFNTEAFF; cdr3_nt: TGCAGTGCTAGATTTAACACTGAAGCTTTCTTT
clone_size: NA; j_call: TRBJ2-7; d_call: NA; v_call: TRBV25-1; cdr3_aa: CASSEYGVGSLNEQYF; cdr3_nt: TGTGCCAGCAGTGAATATGGGGTCGGGAGCTTGAACGAGCAGTACTTC
clone_size: NA; j_call: TRBJ2-1; d_call: NA; v_call: TRBV5-1; cdr3_aa: CASSFTGTSYNEQFF; cdr3_nt: TGCGCCAGCAGCTTCACCGGGACTTCTTACAATGAGCAGTTCTTC
clone_size: NA; j_call: TRBJ1-2; d_call: NA; v_call: TRBV12-3/TRBV12-4; cdr3_aa: CASSLGHRYGYTF; cdr3_nt: TGTGCCAGCAGTTTGGGACACCGCTATGGCTACACCTTC